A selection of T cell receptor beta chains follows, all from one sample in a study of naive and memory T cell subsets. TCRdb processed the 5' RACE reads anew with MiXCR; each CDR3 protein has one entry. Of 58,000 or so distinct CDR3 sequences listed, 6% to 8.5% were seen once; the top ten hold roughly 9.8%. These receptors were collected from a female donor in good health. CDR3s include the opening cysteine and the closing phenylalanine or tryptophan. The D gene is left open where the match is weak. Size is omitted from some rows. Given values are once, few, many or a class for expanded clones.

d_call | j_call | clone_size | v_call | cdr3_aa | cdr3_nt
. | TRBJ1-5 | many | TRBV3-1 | CASSPTTGDQPQHF | TGTGCCAGCAGCCCCACGACAGGAGATCAGCCCCAGCATTTT
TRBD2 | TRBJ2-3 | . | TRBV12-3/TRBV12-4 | CASIPGLETGTQYF | TGTGCCAGCATTCCGGGACTAGAGACCGGTACGCAGTATTTT
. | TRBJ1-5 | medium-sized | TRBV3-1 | CASSQEVGPNQPQHF | TGTGCCAGCAGCCAAGAAGTGGGCCCCAATCAGCCCCAGCATTTT
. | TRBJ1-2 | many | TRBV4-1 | CASSQPTDGGGVYGYTF | TGCGCCAGCAGCCAGCCTACAGACGGAGGTGGGGTCTATGGCTACACCTTC
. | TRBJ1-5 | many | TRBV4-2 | CASSQGAAQHF | TGTGCCAGCAGCCAAGGAGCCGCGCAACATTTT
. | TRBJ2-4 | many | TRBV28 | CASREGTKNIQYF | TGTGCCAGCAGGGAGGGGACCAAAAACATTCAGTACTTC
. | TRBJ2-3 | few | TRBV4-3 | CASSQDSTDTQYF | TGCGCCAGCAGCCAAGACAGCACAGATACGCAGTATTTT
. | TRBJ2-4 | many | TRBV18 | CASSPSHLAKNIQYF | TGTGCCAGCTCACCCTCCCATTTAGCCAAAAACATTCAGTACTTC
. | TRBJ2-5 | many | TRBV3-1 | CASSLPAAEETQYF | TGTGCCAGCAGCCTCCCGGCCGCCGAAGAGACCCAGTACTTC
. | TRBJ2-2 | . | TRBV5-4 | CASSLRGRGARELFF | TGTGCCAGCAGCTTGAGGGGTCGAGGGGCCCGGGAGCTGTTTTTT
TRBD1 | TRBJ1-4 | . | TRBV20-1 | CSARAGTGDEKLIF | TGCAGTGCTAGAGCCGGGACAGGGGATGAAAAACTGATTTTT
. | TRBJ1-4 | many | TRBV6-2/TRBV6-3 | CASEVHREGGRF | TGTGCCAGCGAGGTGCACAGGGAAGGCGGTAGATTT
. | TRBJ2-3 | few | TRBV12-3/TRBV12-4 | CASSALNSWSDTQYF | TGTGCCAGCAGCGCTCTCAATAGCTGGTCAGATACGCAGTATTTT
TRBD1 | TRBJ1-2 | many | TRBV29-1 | CSADRASGYTF | TGCAGCGCCGACAGGGCAAGTGGCTACACCTTC
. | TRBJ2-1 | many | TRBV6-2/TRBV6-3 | CASMGIGEQFF | TGTGCCAGCATGGGGATCGGTGAGCAGTTCTTC
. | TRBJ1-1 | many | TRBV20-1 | CSARSGVNTEAFF | TGCAGTGCTAGGTCTGGGGTGAACACTGAAGCTTTCTTT
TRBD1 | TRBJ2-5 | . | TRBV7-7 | CASSADRVGETQYF | TGTGCTAGCAGCGCGGACAGGGTGGGAGAGACCCAGTACTTC
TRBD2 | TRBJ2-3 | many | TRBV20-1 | CSARDIASGGTDTQYF | TGCAGTGCTAGAGATATCGCTAGCGGTGGCACAGATACGCAGTATTTT
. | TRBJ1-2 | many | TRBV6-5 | CASSRDILYGYTF | TGTGCCAGCAGCAGGGACATATTATATGGCTACACCTTC
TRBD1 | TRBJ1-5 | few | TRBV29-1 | CSVAAEGQADGSNQPQHF | TGCAGCGTCGCAGCCGAAGGACAGGCCGATGGGAGCAATCAGCCCCAGCATTTT
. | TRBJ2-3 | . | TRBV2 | CASSYTTDTQYF | TGTGCCAGCAGTTACACCACAGATACGCAGTATTTT
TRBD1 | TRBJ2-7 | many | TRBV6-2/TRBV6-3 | CASSYGQVPRPYEQYF | TGTGCCAGCAGTTACGGACAGGTACCTAGGCCCTACGAGCAGTACTTC
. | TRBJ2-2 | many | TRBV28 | CASSLGSRTGELFF | TGTGCCAGCAGCCTAGGTTCGCGAACCGGGGAGCTGTTTTTT
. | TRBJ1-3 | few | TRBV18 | CASSPPGFRENTIYF | TGTGCCAGCTCACCACCGGGCTTTCGAGAAAACACCATATATTTT
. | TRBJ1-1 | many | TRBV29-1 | CSVSQANLGAEAFF | TGCAGCGTTAGTCAGGCGAATTTAGGGGCTGAAGCTTTCTTT
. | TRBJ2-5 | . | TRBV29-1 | CSALGETQYF | TGCAGCGCCCTGGGCGAGACCCAGTACTTC
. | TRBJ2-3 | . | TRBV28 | CASSSPRTTTSTDTQYF | TGTGCCAGCAGCTCCCCTCGGACCACTACTAGCACAGATACGCAGTATTTT
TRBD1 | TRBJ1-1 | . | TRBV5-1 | CASSLTGGKSRAFF | TGCGCCAGCAGCTTGACAGGGGGTAAATCCAGGGCTTTCTTT
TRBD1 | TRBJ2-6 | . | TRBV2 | CATDDRAGANVLTF | TGTGCCACCGACGACAGGGCTGGGGCCAACGTCCTGACTTTC
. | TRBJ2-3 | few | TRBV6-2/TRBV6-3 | CASSYSGSSTDTQYF | TGTGCCAGCAGTTACTCTGGTAGTAGCACAGATACGCAGTATTTT
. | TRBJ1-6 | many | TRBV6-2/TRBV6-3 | CASSYSGQTNSPLHF | TGTGCCAGCAGTTACTCCGGACAGACAAATTCACCCCTCCACTTT
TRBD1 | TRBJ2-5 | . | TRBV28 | CASSWGQGVTKTQYF | TGTGCCAGCAGTTGGGGACAGGGAGTAACGAAGACCCAGTACTTC
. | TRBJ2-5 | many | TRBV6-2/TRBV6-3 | CASSYGAEETQYF | TGTGCCAGCAGTTACGGTGCGGAGGAGACCCAGTACTTC
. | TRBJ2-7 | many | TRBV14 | CASSQGRRRRYGLASYEQYF | TGTGCCAGCAGCCAAGGCAGACGGCGAAGATATGGCCTGGCCTCCTACGAGCAGTACTTC
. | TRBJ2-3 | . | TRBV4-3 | CASSQETAVVTDTQYF | TGCGCCAGCAGCCAAGAAACTGCGGTTGTCACAGATACGCAGTATTTT
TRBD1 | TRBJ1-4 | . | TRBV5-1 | CASSLATGTGCKEKLFF | TGCGCCAGCAGCTTGGCCACCGGGACAGGCTGTAAAGAAAAACTGTTTTTT
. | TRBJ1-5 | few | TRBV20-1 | CSASWGGVQPQHF | TGCAGTGCTAGTTGGGGGGGAGTACAGCCCCAGCATTTT
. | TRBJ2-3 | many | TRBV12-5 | CASGLSIDSMGGDTQYF | TGTGCTAGTGGTTTGAGTATTGACAGCATGGGTGGAGATACGCAGTATTTT
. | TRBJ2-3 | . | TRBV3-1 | CASSQDDRTDTQYF | TGTGCCAGCAGCCAAGATGACAGGACCGATACGCAGTATTTT
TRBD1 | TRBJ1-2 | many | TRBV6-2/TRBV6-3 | CASSYSTGTAINYGYTF | TGTGCCAGCAGTTACTCAACCGGGACAGCGATTAACTATGGCTACACCTTC
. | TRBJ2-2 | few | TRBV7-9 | CASSSQGGGELFF | TGTGCCAGCAGCTCCCAGGGGGGCGGGGAGCTGTTTTTT
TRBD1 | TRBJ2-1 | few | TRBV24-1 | CATQDPGTATYNEQFF | TGTGCCACCCAGGATCCAGGGACAGCCACCTACAATGAGCAGTTCTTC
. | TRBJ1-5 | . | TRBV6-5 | CASRMGQNQPQHF | TGTGCCAGCAGGATGGGCCAGAATCAGCCCCAGCATTTT
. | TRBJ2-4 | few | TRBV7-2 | CASSLETGNIQYF | TGTGCCAGCAGCTTAGAAACGGGAAACATTCAGTACTTC
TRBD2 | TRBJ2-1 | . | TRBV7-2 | CASSRTSGAYNEQFF | TGTGCCAGCAGCCGCACTAGCGGGGCTTACAATGAGCAGTTCTTC
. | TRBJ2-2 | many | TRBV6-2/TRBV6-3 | CASSYWGTGELFF | TGTGCCAGCAGTTATTGGGGCACCGGGGAGCTGTTTTTT
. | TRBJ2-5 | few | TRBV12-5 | CASGFDMTDQETQYF | TGTGCTAGTGGTTTTGATATGACAGACCAAGAGACCCAGTACTTC
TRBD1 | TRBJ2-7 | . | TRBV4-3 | CASSKMEQGFNEQYF | TGCGCCAGCAGCAAAATGGAACAGGGGTTTAACGAGCAGTACTTC
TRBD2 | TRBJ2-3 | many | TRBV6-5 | CASSPLSGGGPLDTQYF | TGTGCCAGCAGCCCCCTTTCTGGCGGGGGGCCATTGGATACGCAGTATTTT
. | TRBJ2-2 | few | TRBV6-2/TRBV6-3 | CASSYSRDNGLGELFF | TGTGCCAGCAGTTACTCTCGGGACAACGGTCTCGGGGAGCTGTTTTTT
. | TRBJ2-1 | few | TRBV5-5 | CASSYIPYNEQFF | TGTGCCAGCAGCTATATACCCTACAATGAGCAGTTCTTC
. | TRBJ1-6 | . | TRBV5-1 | CASSLVNALTSPLHF | TGCGCCAGCAGCTTGGTGAACGCCCTAACTTCACCCCTCCACTTT
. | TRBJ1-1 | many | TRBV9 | CASSVRTSNTEAFF | TGTGCCAGCAGCGTGCGGACATCGAACACTGAAGCTTTCTTT
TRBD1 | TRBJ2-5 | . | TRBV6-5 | CASSLGQGIETQYF | TGTGCCAGCAGTCTGGGACAGGGGATAGAGACCCAGTACTTC
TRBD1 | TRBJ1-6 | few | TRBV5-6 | CASRRTGRNSPLHF | TGTGCCAGCAGGAGGACAGGGCGTAATTCACCCCTCCACTTT